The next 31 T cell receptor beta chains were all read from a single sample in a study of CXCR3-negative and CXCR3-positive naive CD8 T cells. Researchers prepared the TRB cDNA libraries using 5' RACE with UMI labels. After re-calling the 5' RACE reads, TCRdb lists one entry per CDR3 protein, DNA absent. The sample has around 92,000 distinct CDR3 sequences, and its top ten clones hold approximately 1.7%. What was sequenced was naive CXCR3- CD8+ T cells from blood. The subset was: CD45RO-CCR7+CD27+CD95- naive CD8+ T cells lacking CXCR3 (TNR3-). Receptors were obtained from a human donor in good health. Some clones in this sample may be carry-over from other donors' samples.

The CDR3 protein is CASRGQQNTGELFF. The chain carries TRBV19 and TRBJ2-2; TCRdb indicates TRBD1, and absent DNA this call remains unverified. CDR3 length: 14 amino acids. Germline CDR1 LNHDA, CDR2 SQIVND (reference sequence). The full variable domain, completed using reference TRBV19 and TRBJ2-2, is DGGITQSPKYLFRKEGQNVTLSCEQNLNHDAMYWYRQDPGQGLRLIYYSQIVNDFQKGDIAEGYSVSREKKESFPLTVTSAQKNPTAFYLCASRGQQNTGELFFGEGSRLTVL.

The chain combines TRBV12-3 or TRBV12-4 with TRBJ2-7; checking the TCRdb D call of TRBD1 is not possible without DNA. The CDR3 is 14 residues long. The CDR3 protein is CASSATGQGDEQYF.

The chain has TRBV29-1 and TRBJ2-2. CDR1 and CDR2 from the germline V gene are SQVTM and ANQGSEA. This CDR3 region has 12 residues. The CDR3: CSVTANTGELFF.

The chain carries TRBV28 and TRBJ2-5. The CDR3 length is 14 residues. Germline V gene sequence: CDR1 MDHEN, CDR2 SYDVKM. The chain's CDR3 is CASSLRELQETQYF.

CDR3 loop: CASSPSMNTEAFF. This chain uses TRBV13 with TRBJ1-1. CDR3 length: 13 amino acids. In germline, CDR1 is PRHDT, CDR2 FYEKMQ (reference sequence).

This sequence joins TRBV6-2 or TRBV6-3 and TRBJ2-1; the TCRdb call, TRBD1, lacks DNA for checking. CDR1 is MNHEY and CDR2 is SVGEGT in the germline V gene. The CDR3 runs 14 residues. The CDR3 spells CASSWTGPTNEQFF.

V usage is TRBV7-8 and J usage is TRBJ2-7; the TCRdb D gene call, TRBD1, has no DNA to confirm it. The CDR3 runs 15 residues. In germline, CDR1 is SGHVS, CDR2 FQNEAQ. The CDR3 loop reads CASGVIGPRPYEQYF.

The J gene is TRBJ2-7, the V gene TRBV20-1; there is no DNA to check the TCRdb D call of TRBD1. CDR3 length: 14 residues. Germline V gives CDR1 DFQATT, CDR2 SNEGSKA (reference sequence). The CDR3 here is CSATGTGSSYEQYF.

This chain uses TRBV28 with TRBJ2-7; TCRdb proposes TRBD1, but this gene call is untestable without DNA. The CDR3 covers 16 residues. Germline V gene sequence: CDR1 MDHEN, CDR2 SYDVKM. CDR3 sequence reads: CASSFSPRESSYEQYF.

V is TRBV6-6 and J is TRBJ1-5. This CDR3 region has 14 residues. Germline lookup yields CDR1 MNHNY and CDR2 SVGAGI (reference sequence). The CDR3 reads CASSYWPSNQPQHF.

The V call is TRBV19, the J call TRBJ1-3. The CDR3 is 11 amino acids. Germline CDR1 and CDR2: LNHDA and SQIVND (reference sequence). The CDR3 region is CASRSGNTIYF.

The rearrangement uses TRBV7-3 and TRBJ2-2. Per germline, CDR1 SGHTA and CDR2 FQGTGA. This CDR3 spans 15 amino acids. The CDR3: CASSLGLGDAGELFF.

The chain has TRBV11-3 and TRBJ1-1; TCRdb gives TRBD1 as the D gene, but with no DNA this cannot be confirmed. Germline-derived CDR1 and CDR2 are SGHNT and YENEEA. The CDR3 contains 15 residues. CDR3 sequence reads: CASSSRDRAHTEAFF.

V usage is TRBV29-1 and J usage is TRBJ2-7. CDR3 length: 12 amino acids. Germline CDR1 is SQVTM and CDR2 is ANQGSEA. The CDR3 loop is CSVGVESYEQYF.

Here the CDR3 reads CASSVWGQPDTGELFF. The chain couples TRBV9 to TRBJ2-2; the D call of TRBD1 rests on TCRdb alone, since no DNA is present to check it. Germline V CDR1 and CDR2: SGDLS, YYNGEE. The length of the CDR3 is 16 residues.

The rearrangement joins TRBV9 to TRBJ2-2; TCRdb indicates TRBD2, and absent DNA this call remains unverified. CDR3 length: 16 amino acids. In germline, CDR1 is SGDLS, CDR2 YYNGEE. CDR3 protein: CASSKTLAGNTGELFF.

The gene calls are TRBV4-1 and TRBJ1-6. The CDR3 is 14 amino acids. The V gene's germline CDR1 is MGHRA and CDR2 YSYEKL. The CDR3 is CASSQEEGNSPLHF.

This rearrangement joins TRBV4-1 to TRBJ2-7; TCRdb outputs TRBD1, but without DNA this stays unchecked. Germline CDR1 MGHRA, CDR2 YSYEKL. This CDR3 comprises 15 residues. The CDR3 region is CASSLPEGQGGEQYF.

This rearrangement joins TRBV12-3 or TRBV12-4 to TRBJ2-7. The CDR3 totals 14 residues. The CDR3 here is CASSFLGYLGEQYF.

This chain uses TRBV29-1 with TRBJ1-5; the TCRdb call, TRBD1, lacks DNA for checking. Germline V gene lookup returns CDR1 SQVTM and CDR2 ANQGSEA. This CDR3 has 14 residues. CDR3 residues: CSVRDSRPNQPQHF.

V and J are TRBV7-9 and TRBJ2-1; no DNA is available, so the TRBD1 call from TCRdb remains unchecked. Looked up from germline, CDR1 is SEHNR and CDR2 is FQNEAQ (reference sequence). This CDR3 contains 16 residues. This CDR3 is CASSLLTGRFVHEQFF.

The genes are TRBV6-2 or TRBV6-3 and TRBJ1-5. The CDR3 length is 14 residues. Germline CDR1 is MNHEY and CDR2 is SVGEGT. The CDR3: CATERDPENQPQHF.

The CDR3 protein is CASSLYPETGQPQHF. V is TRBV28 and J is TRBJ1-5. The germline V gene encodes CDR1 MDHEN and CDR2 SYDVKM. The CDR3 totals 15 residues.

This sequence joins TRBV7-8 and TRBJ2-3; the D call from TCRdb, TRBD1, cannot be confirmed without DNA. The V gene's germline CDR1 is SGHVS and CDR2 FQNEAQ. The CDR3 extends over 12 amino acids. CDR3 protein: CASSPGEDTQYF.

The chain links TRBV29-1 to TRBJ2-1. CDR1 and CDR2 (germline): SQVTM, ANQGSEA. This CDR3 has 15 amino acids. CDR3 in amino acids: CSVESIGRNYNEQFF.

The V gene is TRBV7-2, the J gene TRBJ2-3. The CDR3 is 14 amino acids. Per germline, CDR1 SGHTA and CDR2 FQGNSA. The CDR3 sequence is CASSPPDSTDTQYF.

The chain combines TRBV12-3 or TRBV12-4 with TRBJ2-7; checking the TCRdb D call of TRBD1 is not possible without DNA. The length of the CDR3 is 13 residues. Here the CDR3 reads CASSFGRGNEQYF.

The CDR3 reads CSVERPPMGYEQFF. V is TRBV29-1 and J is TRBJ2-1; TCRdb indicates TRBD1, and absent DNA this call remains unverified. Per germline, CDR1 SQVTM and CDR2 ANQGSEA. This CDR3 has 14 residues.

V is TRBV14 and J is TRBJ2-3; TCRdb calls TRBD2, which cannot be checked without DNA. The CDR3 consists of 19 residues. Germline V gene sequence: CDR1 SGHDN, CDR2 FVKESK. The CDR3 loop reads CASSPRLAGPSPSTDTQYF.

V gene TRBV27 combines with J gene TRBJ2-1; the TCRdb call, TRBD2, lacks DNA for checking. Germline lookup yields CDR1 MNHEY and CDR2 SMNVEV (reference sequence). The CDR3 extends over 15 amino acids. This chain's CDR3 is CASSLIWASFNEQFF.

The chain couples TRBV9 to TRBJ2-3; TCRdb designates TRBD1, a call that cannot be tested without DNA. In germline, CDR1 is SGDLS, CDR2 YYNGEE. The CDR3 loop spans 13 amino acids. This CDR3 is CASSAPGADTQYF.